This entry is about one T cell receptor (beta chain). Its antigen is not identified. The CDR3 totals 16 residues. Germline lookup yields CDR1 LGHDT and CDR2 YNNKEL (reference sequence). J was trimmed by 9 bases and V by 4 bases; bases with no gene match: 9. This sample was included in a study of blood T cells in healthy people across ages. Study-level findings and limits: Naive CD4+ cell counts and diversity both ran higher in long-lived than in aged donors.

A second PCR of roughly 7 to 11 cycles used a sample-barcoded 5' primer and a J-beta primer mix. Every cDNA molecule bore a tag from a template-switch adaptor containing 12 random nucleotides. Each CDR3 protein gets one entry after TCRdb re-called the 5' RACE reads with MiXCR. The sample gives around 870,000 distinct CDR3 sequences, more than 25% of which show up once; 17% is in the top ten. Whenever a sample was processed, at least 6 million PBMCs were isolated. Samples each had at least 6 micrograms of total RNA extracted. The rearrangement uses TRBV3-1 and TRBJ2-1; 13 bases fit TRBD2. The receptor was isolated from a woman over 75 in good health. Sequences were obtained from blood. CDR3 residues: CASSPTSGGAPSEQFF. The CDR3 DNA sequence: TGTGCCAGCAGCCCCACTAGCGGGGGGGCCCCAAGTGAGCAGTTCTTC.